The rows below give T cell receptor beta chains drawn from one sample of a study of early T cells in non-severe SARS-CoV-2 infection. TCRdb recomputed calls from the 5' RACE reads with MiXCR, one row per CDR3 protein. In the table there are under 100,000 distinct CDR3 sequences, about an eighth of which are singletons. The specimen was whole blood. The receptors originated from an adult who was a healthcare worker with PCR-confirmed SARS-CoV-2 infection or an uninfected control (not recorded which). CDR3s include the opening cysteine and the closing phenylalanine or tryptophan. The order of the fields is clone size, V gene, J gene, D gene, CDR3 DNA, CDR3 protein. The D gene is left open where the match is weak. Part of the rows lack a size; the others show once, few, many or a class for expanded clones.

clone size: many
V gene: TRBV23-1
J gene: TRBJ2-2
D gene: NA
CDR3 DNA: TGCGCCAGCAGTCATCCTAGGACCTTAGGGGTCACCGGGGAGCTGTTTTTT
CDR3 protein: CASSHPRTLGVTGELFF

clone size: NA
V gene: TRBV6-5
J gene: TRBJ1-6
D gene: NA
CDR3 DNA: TGTGCCAGCAGCGTGCGGGACTTCAACTCACCCCTCCACTTT
CDR3 protein: CASSVRDFNSPLHF

clone size: few
V gene: TRBV6-4
J gene: TRBJ2-3
D gene: NA
CDR3 DNA: TGTGCCAGCAGCGTGACAGGAACAGATACGCAGTATTTT
CDR3 protein: CASSVTGTDTQYF

clone size: many
V gene: TRBV11-2
J gene: TRBJ2-1
D gene: TRBD2
CDR3 DNA: TGTGCCAGCAGCCTACTAGCGGCGTATGAAAATGAGCAGTTCTTC
CDR3 protein: CASSLLAAYENEQFF

clone size: NA
V gene: TRBV20-1
J gene: TRBJ2-5
D gene: TRBD2
CDR3 DNA: TGCAGTGCTAGCCCCCTAGCGGGGGGTCGGCAAGAGACCCAGTACTTC
CDR3 protein: CSASPLAGGRQETQYF

clone size: many
V gene: TRBV18
J gene: TRBJ2-7
D gene: TRBD1
CDR3 DNA: TGTGCCAGCTCACGGGACAGCCAAAGCTCCTACGAGCAGTACTTC
CDR3 protein: CASSRDSQSSYEQYF

clone size: few
V gene: TRBV5-1
J gene: TRBJ2-1
D gene: NA
CDR3 DNA: TGCGCCAGCAGCTTGGCCGGAGGGATCGAGCAGTTCTTC
CDR3 protein: CASSLAGGIEQFF

clone size: NA
V gene: TRBV7-2
J gene: TRBJ2-2
D gene: NA
CDR3 DNA: TGTGCCAGCAGCTTAGCGCTCGGGGAGCTGTTTTTT
CDR3 protein: CASSLALGELFF

clone size: NA
V gene: TRBV7-6
J gene: TRBJ2-3
D gene: NA
CDR3 DNA: TGTGCCAGCAGCTTAGGGGGCCGACAGGTAGATACGCAGTATTTT
CDR3 protein: CASSLGGRQVDTQYF

clone size: few
V gene: TRBV6-2/TRBV6-3
J gene: TRBJ1-5
D gene: TRBD1
CDR3 DNA: TGTGCCAGCAACCAGGGGGATAATCAGCCCCAGCATTTT
CDR3 protein: CASNQGDNQPQHF

clone size: NA
V gene: TRBV3-1
J gene: TRBJ1-2
D gene: NA
CDR3 DNA: TGTGCCAGCAGCCAAAGTCAGGAGGGAAACTATGGCTACACCTTC
CDR3 protein: CASSQSQEGNYGYTF

clone size: NA
V gene: TRBV20-1
J gene: TRBJ1-1
D gene: NA
CDR3 DNA: TGCAGTGCTGGATCGGGACGAGGGATGAACACTGAAGCTTTCTTT
CDR3 protein: CSAGSGRGMNTEAFF

clone size: few
V gene: TRBV9
J gene: TRBJ2-7
D gene: TRBD1
CDR3 DNA: TGTGCCAGCAGCGCAGGGGGTGCAAGCTCCTACGAGCAGTACTTC
CDR3 protein: CASSAGGASSYEQYF

clone size: few
V gene: TRBV6-5
J gene: TRBJ2-1
D gene: TRBD1
CDR3 DNA: TGTGCCAGCAGCAAAGGGGTCGGGACAGGGGGTTTTGAGCAGTTCTTC
CDR3 protein: CASSKGVGTGGFEQFF

clone size: few
V gene: TRBV20-1
J gene: TRBJ2-3
D gene: NA
CDR3 DNA: TGCAGTGCTCTACAGGGGACTCGTAGCACAGATACGCAGTATTTT
CDR3 protein: CSALQGTRSTDTQYF

clone size: few
V gene: TRBV12-3/TRBV12-4
J gene: TRBJ2-3
D gene: NA
CDR3 DNA: TGTGCCAGCAGTTTGAACCTGGAGCGGTATTTT
CDR3 protein: CASSLNLERYF

clone size: many
V gene: TRBV5-6
J gene: TRBJ2-1
D gene: NA
CDR3 DNA: TGTGCCAGCAGCGAATTTATGTCCTCCTACAATGAGCAGTTCTTC
CDR3 protein: CASSEFMSSYNEQFF

clone size: few
V gene: TRBV20-1
J gene: TRBJ2-5
D gene: NA
CDR3 DNA: TGCAGTGCTAGTCAGACTGTACAAGAGACCCAGTACTTC
CDR3 protein: CSASQTVQETQYF

clone size: few
V gene: TRBV6-2/TRBV6-3
J gene: TRBJ2-3
D gene: NA
CDR3 DNA: TGTGCCAGCAGTTATGCCGGGGGCTATATGTGGACAGATACGCAGTATTTT
CDR3 protein: CASSYAGGYMWTDTQYF

clone size: few
V gene: TRBV7-9
J gene: TRBJ2-1
D gene: NA
CDR3 DNA: TGTGCCAGCAGCTTCAGCCAAATTACAGGCAATGAGCAGTTCTTC
CDR3 protein: CASSFSQITGNEQFF

clone size: few
V gene: TRBV7-2
J gene: TRBJ2-6
D gene: NA
CDR3 DNA: TGTGCCAGCAGCTTATTCAGGGGAGGAAGCTCTGGGGCCAACGTCCTGACTTTC
CDR3 protein: CASSLFRGGSSGANVLTF

clone size: NA
V gene: TRBV4-3
J gene: TRBJ2-2
D gene: NA
CDR3 DNA: TGCGCCAGCAGCCAAGATTTGGGGTATGGATACACCGGGGAGCTGTTTTTT
CDR3 protein: CASSQDLGYGYTGELFF

clone size: NA
V gene: TRBV2
J gene: TRBJ1-5
D gene: NA
CDR3 DNA: TGTGCCAGCAAGTGGGGTGAGACTAATCAGCCCCAGCATTTT
CDR3 protein: CASKWGETNQPQHF

clone size: NA
V gene: TRBV18
J gene: TRBJ1-3
D gene: NA
CDR3 DNA: TGTGCCAGCTCACCTCAGGGATTTGGGTCTGGAAACACCATATATTTT
CDR3 protein: CASSPQGFGSGNTIYF

clone size: NA
V gene: TRBV5-6
J gene: TRBJ1-1
D gene: NA
CDR3 DNA: TGTGCCAGCAGCTTGAGCGCCGGTAGGACTGAAGCTTTCTTT
CDR3 protein: CASSLSAGRTEAFF

clone size: many
V gene: TRBV6-2/TRBV6-3
J gene: TRBJ1-2
D gene: NA
CDR3 DNA: TGTGCCAGCAGTTCCGTACCTAATAACTATGGCTACACCTTC
CDR3 protein: CASSSVPNNYGYTF

clone size: many
V gene: TRBV20-1
J gene: TRBJ2-1
D gene: NA
CDR3 DNA: TGCAGTGCTAGAGAAGACACGGGACGGATCTACAATGAGCAGTTCTTC
CDR3 protein: CSAREDTGRIYNEQFF

clone size: few
V gene: TRBV2
J gene: TRBJ2-7
D gene: TRBD1
CDR3 DNA: TGTGCCAGCAGATATTGGACAGGGCCCTACGAGCAGTACTTC
CDR3 protein: CASRYWTGPYEQYF

clone size: NA
V gene: TRBV6-5
J gene: TRBJ1-4
D gene: TRBD1
CDR3 DNA: TGTGCCAGCAGGACGACAGGGGGAAAACTGTTTTTT
CDR3 protein: CASRTTGGKLFF

clone size: few
V gene: TRBV5-1
J gene: TRBJ2-2
D gene: NA
CDR3 DNA: TGCACCAGCAGGGCGGGGGCCTTCTGGAACACCGGGGAGCTGTTTTTT
CDR3 protein: CTSRAGAFWNTGELFF

clone size: NA
V gene: TRBV6-5
J gene: TRBJ2-7
D gene: NA
CDR3 DNA: TGTGCCAGCAGCCCACGGCCAAACGCCTACGAGCAGTACTTC
CDR3 protein: CASSPRPNAYEQYF

clone size: NA
V gene: TRBV7-2
J gene: TRBJ1-1
D gene: NA
CDR3 DNA: TGTGCCAGCACCTCACAGGGCGGCACTGAAGCTTTCTTT
CDR3 protein: CASTSQGGTEAFF

clone size: few
V gene: TRBV7-2
J gene: TRBJ2-3
D gene: NA
CDR3 DNA: TGTGCCAGCAGCTCCCCGGGGCACACAGATACGCAGTATTTT
CDR3 protein: CASSSPGHTDTQYF

clone size: NA
V gene: TRBV9
J gene: TRBJ1-3
D gene: NA
CDR3 DNA: TGTGCCAGCAGCGTAGACGTGGGGGGACGTTCCTACTCTGGAAACACCATATATTTT
CDR3 protein: CASSVDVGGRSYSGNTIYF

clone size: many
V gene: TRBV7-9
J gene: TRBJ2-5
D gene: NA
CDR3 DNA: TGTGCCAGCAGCTTAGCGCCCACTTGGGGGACCCAGTACTTC
CDR3 protein: CASSLAPTWGTQYF

clone size: NA
V gene: TRBV10-2
J gene: TRBJ2-1
D gene: NA
CDR3 DNA: TGCGCCAGCAGGACGGCTACTTCCTACAATGAGCAGTTCTTC
CDR3 protein: CASRTATSYNEQFF

clone size: few
V gene: TRBV6-5
J gene: TRBJ2-7
D gene: NA
CDR3 DNA: TGTGCCAGCAGTTCGACAGTAGGGGAGCAGTACTTC
CDR3 protein: CASSSTVGEQYF

clone size: few
V gene: TRBV3-1
J gene: TRBJ2-7
D gene: TRBD2
CDR3 DNA: TGTGCCAGCAGCCGCGCGACTAGCGGGCCTTACGAGCAGTACTTC
CDR3 protein: CASSRATSGPYEQYF

clone size: many
V gene: TRBV18
J gene: TRBJ2-1
D gene: NA
CDR3 DNA: TGTGCCAGCTCCTCCGAGTTGGGGCAGTTCTTC
CDR3 protein: CASSSELGQFF

clone size: NA
V gene: TRBV20-1
J gene: TRBJ2-1
D gene: TRBD1
CDR3 DNA: TGCAGTGCTAGGGCTCCGGGACAGGGGGACCTAGAGCAGTTCTTC
CDR3 protein: CSARAPGQGDLEQFF

clone size: few
V gene: TRBV12-3/TRBV12-4
J gene: TRBJ1-2
D gene: NA
CDR3 DNA: TGTGCCAGCAGCCGACAGCTTAACTATGGCTACACCTTC
CDR3 protein: CASSRQLNYGYTF

clone size: NA
V gene: TRBV6-2/TRBV6-3
J gene: TRBJ2-7
D gene: NA
CDR3 DNA: TGTGCCAGCAGTTACTCGTTAGGGGCCTACGAGCAGTACTTC
CDR3 protein: CASSYSLGAYEQYF

clone size: NA
V gene: TRBV6-5
J gene: TRBJ1-1
D gene: NA
CDR3 DNA: TGTGCCAGCAGTTACTCGAGGGGTTGGGGCGGCACTGAAGCTTTCTTT
CDR3 protein: CASSYSRGWGGTEAFF

clone size: many
V gene: TRBV9
J gene: TRBJ1-3
D gene: TRBD1
CDR3 DNA: TGTGCCAGCAGCGCCACAGGGGGCTTCTCTGGAAACACCATATATTTT
CDR3 protein: CASSATGGFSGNTIYF

clone size: many
V gene: TRBV19
J gene: TRBJ2-3
D gene: TRBD2
CDR3 DNA: TGTGCCAGTAGTATAGAAGGCGGGGGAAGCACAGATACGCAGTATTTT
CDR3 protein: CASSIEGGGSTDTQYF

clone size: few
V gene: TRBV6-5
J gene: TRBJ2-7
D gene: TRBD1
CDR3 DNA: TGTGCCAGCAGTTCAGGGGGCCCCCTCTACGAGCAGTACTTC
CDR3 protein: CASSSGGPLYEQYF

clone size: many
V gene: TRBV4-1
J gene: TRBJ2-1
D gene: NA
CDR3 DNA: TGCGCCAGCAGCCCCGGAATCACCTGGAGCGAGCAGTTCTTC
CDR3 protein: CASSPGITWSEQFF

clone size: many
V gene: TRBV7-3
J gene: TRBJ2-6
D gene: TRBD1
CDR3 DNA: TGTGCCAGCAGCTTAAGGACAGGGGGCACCCGGGGGGCCAACGTCCTGACTTTC
CDR3 protein: CASSLRTGGTRGANVLTF

clone size: few
V gene: TRBV7-9
J gene: TRBJ1-1
D gene: NA
CDR3 DNA: TGTGCCAGCAGCCACTCCGGGGTAGACGCTTTCTTT
CDR3 protein: CASSHSGVDAFF

clone size: many
V gene: TRBV19
J gene: TRBJ2-3
D gene: NA
CDR3 DNA: TGTGCCAGTAGTCCCCGGACAGACCAACTTACAGATACGCAGTATTTT
CDR3 protein: CASSPRTDQLTDTQYF

clone size: NA
V gene: TRBV19
J gene: TRBJ1-5
D gene: TRBD1
CDR3 DNA: TGTGCCAGTAGCCCGAGACAGGGCCCTAGCAATCAGCCCCAGCATTTT
CDR3 protein: CASSPRQGPSNQPQHF

clone size: NA
V gene: TRBV20-1
J gene: TRBJ2-7
D gene: NA
CDR3 DNA: TGCAGTGTCCGGCTGGCCGGGGGCGAAAGGTACGAGCAGTACTTC
CDR3 protein: CSVRLAGGERYEQYF

clone size: few
V gene: TRBV12-3/TRBV12-4
J gene: TRBJ2-7
D gene: NA
CDR3 DNA: TGTGCCAGCGGAGACAGCGTTCGGGGTCACGAGCAGTACTTC
CDR3 protein: CASGDSVRGHEQYF

clone size: few
V gene: TRBV6-5
J gene: TRBJ2-7
D gene: TRBD1
CDR3 DNA: TGTGCCAGCTGGGACAGGGGGCACTCCTACGAGCAGTACTTC
CDR3 protein: CASWDRGHSYEQYF

clone size: many
V gene: TRBV10-3
J gene: TRBJ1-1
D gene: NA
CDR3 DNA: TGTGCCATCAGTGAGTCGGGAGGGAAGAACACTGAAGCTTTCTTT
CDR3 protein: CAISESGGKNTEAFF

clone size: NA
V gene: TRBV4-3
J gene: TRBJ2-3
D gene: NA
CDR3 DNA: TGCGCCAGCAGCCAAGATTGGGGGGGGCCAGATACGCAGTATTTT
CDR3 protein: CASSQDWGGPDTQYF